Presented here are 13 T cell receptor beta chains from one specimen sequenced in a study of blood T cell repertoires in COVID-19. Here immunoSEQ multiplex PCR was the method, and the copy in TCRdb shows in-frame clones only, minus some. The sample shows 55,000 to 65,000 clones, roughly four fifths of them seen only once. The specimen sequenced was peripheral blood. These receptors all stem from a man in his sixties with COVID-19, enrolled during active disease.

This clone was seen only once. The V and J genes are TRBV5-1 and TRBJ1-2; possible D gene TRBD1, 5 bases. CDR1 and CDR2 (germline): SGHRS, YFSETQ. The CDR3 spans 12 residues. The germline V and J ends were trimmed by 1 base and 8 bases, with 9 bases remaining between them. CDR3: CASSLLGPGYTF. The DNA of the CDR3 is TGCGCCAGCAGCTTGTTGGGGCCCGGCTACACCTTC.

This rearrangement joins TRBV7-9 to TRBJ1-4; D might be TRBD1 (6 bases). Germline CDR1 SEHNR, CDR2 FQNEAQ (reference sequence). The CDR3 contains 16 residues. The V gene lost 4 bases and the J gene lost 2 bases, with 14 bases spanning the gap. The CDR3 loop is CASSSPQGSTNEKLFF. CDR3 DNA: TGTGCCAGCAGCTCACCACAGGGTTCGACTAATGAAAAACTGTTTTTT.

The CDR3 loop is CASSSSGGAYNEQFF. CDR3 nucleotide sequence: TGTGCCAGCAGCTCGAGCGGGGGGGCCTACAATGAGCAGTTCTTC. The rearrangement links TRBV3-1 (or the pseudogene TRBV3-2) to TRBJ2-1, with 10 bases aligning to TRBD2. Per germline, CDR1 LGHDT and CDR2 YNNKEL (reference sequence). The CDR3 is made up of 15 amino acids. J gave up 2 bases and V 5 bases, and 3 bases lay outside the gene matches.

The rearrangement uses TRBV7-2 and TRBJ1-3; D possibly corresponds to TRBD1 (6 bases). This CDR3 spans 17 amino acids. Germline values: CDR1 SGHTA, CDR2 FQGNSA. Trimming shortened V by 5 bases and J by 6 bases, and 23 bases separated the two germline ends. CDR3 in amino acids: CASSLQGPVGFENTIYF. The CDR3 DNA is TGTGCCAGCAGCCTACAGGGACCGGTGGGTTTTGAAAACACCATATATTTT.

The rearrangement uses TRBV2 and TRBJ2-2; 9 nucleotides align to TRBD2. Looked up from germline, CDR1 is SNHLY and CDR2 is FYNNEI. CDR3 size: 17 residues. J was trimmed by 6 bases and V by 4 bases; bases with no gene match: 12. The CDR3 loop reads CASSVGGGVDPAGELFF. CDR3 nucleotide sequence: TGTGCCAGCAGTGTTGGCGGGGGGGTAGATCCTGCCGGGGAGCTGTTTTTT.

In its sample, this clone was seen once. V gene TRBV5-4 combines with J gene TRBJ2-1, with 8 bases aligning to TRBD2. Trimming removed 4 bases from V and 2 bases from J; junction bases left unmatched: 8. The CDR3 covers 16 residues. Germline assignment: CDR1 SGHNT and CDR2 YYREEE (reference sequence). This chain's CDR3 is CASSPPIAGTYNEQFF. The CDR3 DNA follows: TGTGCCAGCAGCCCCCCCATAGCGGGAACCTACAATGAGCAGTTCTTC.

V and J are TRBV5-1 and TRBJ1-5; 7 bases are a match to TRBD1. This CDR3 comprises 14 residues. Germline V gene lookup returns CDR1 SGHRS and CDR2 YFSETQ. V lost 4 bases to trimming and J lost 3 bases; unmatched junction nucleotides: 4. The CDR3 spells CASSPTGNNQPQHF. DNA for the CDR3: TGCGCCAGCAGCCCGACAGGGAACAATCAGCCCCAGCATTTT. The full variable domain, rest sourced from reference TRBV5-1 and TRBJ1-5, is KAGVTQTPRYLIKTRGQQVTLSCSPISGHRSVSWYQQTPGQGLQFLFEYFSETQRNKGNFPGRFSGRQFSNSRSEMNVSTLELGDSALYLCASSPTGNNQPQHFGDGTRLSIL.

The chain couples TRBV19 to TRBJ2-2, with 10 bases that match TRBD2. Germline V gene sequence: CDR1 LNHDA, CDR2 SQIVND (reference sequence). The CDR3 covers 18 residues. V was pared by 5 bases and J by 7 bases, with 16 bases of the junction left unmatched. The CDR3 sequence: CASSRGLADSSRGGELFF. In DNA, the CDR3 is TGTGCCAGTAGTCGAGGACTAGCGGACAGTTCCCGGGGCGGGGAGCTGTTTTTT. Full variable domain (outside the CDR3, taken from reference TRBV19 and TRBJ2-2): DGGITQSPKYLFRKEGQNVTLSCEQNLNHDAMYWYRQDPGQGLRLIYYSQIVNDFQKGDIAEGYSVSREKKESFPLTVTSAQKNPTAFYLCASSRGLADSSRGGELFFGEGSRLTVL.

The chain uses TRBV11-3 and TRBJ2-3, with D maybe TRBD1 (6 bases). There are 14 residues in the CDR3. Germline V gives CDR1 SGHNT, CDR2 YENEEA. V dropped 8 bases and J dropped 0 bases, with 12 bases sitting between them. CDR3 protein: CASFSTGSTDTQYF. As DNA, the CDR3 is TGTGCCAGCTTCTCGACAGGTAGCACAGATACGCAGTATTTT.

This chain links TRBV6-6 with TRBJ2-1; 11 bases fit TRBD2. This CDR3 has 17 amino acids. V lost 5 bases, J lost 6 bases, and 12 bases stayed unmatched. In germline, CDR1 is MNHNY, CDR2 SVGAGI (reference sequence). CDR3 nucleotide sequence: TGTGCCAGCAGTCCAGCTCCCCTTAGCGGGGGGGCCAATGAGCAGTTCTTC. Amino acids: CASSPAPLSGGANEQFF.

CDR3 DNA: TGCGCCAGCAGGTTAGCGGGGGGAAGGGAGCAGTTCTTC. It codes for CASRLAGGREQFF. This chain links TRBV5-1 with TRBJ2-1, with 10 bases fitting TRBD2. Trimming took 5 bases from V and 10 from J; bases not matched to a gene: 6. The CDR3 is 13 amino acids. Germline loops: CDR1 SGHRS, CDR2 YFSETQ.

The chain links TRBV24-1 to TRBJ2-3, with no clear D. Germline CDR1 and CDR2: KGHDR and SFDVKD. This CDR3 has 14 amino acids. V lost 5 bases and J 1 base, leaving 9 bases between the germline ends. The CDR3 DNA sequence: TGTGCCACCAGTGGCACCCGAGGCACAGATACGCAGTATTTT. It encodes CATSGTRGTDTQYF.

This chain connects TRBV7-9 to TRBJ2-5; 13 bases map to TRBD2. V was pared by 5 bases and J by 0 bases, with 9 bases of the junction left unmatched. This CDR3 spans 18 amino acids. The germline CDR1 and CDR2 sequences are SEHNR and FQNEAQ (reference sequence). DNA of the CDR3: TGTGCCAGCAGCCTCAGACTAGCGGGGGGCCCCGACCAAGAGACCCAGTACTTC. Translated: CASSLRLAGGPDQETQYF. The full variable domain, completed using reference TRBV7-9 and TRBJ2-5, is DTGVSQNPRHKITKRGQNVTFRCDPISEHNRLYWYRQTLGQGPEFLTYFQNEAQLEKSRLLSDRFSAERPKGSFSTLEIQRTEQGDSAMYLCASSLRLAGGPDQETQYFGPGTRLLVL.